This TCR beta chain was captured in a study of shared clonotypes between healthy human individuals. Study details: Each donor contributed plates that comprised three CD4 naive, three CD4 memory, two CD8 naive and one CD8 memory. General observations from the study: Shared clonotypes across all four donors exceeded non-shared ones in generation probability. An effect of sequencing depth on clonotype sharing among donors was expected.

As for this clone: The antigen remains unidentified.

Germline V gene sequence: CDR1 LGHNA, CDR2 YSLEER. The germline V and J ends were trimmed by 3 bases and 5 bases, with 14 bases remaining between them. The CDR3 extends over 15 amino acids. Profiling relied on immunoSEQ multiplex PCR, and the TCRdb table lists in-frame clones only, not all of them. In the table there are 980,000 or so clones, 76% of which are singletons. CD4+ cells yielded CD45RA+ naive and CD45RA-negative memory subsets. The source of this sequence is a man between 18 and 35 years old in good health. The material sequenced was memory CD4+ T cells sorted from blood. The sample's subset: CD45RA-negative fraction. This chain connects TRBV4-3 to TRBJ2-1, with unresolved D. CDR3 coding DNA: TGCGCCAGCAGCCATGGTCAACTCTATGACAATGAGCAGTTCTTC. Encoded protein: CASSHGQLYDNEQFF.